These T cell receptor beta chains were read from a single sample in a study of human T cells and chemical hapten exposure. Each CDR3 protein is one row after TCRdb ran MiXCR on the RACE reads. Found here are some 40,000 distinct CDR3 sequences, around 3.6% of them singletons; the top ten hold around 5.7%. Sequencing was carried out using whole blood. The receptors derive from a human donor in good health. Some clones in this sample may be carry-over from other donors' samples. Both conserved end residues are part of each CDR3. A D gene is named only where the DNA matches it firmly. Expanded clones are given a class, and other clones once, few, many or no size at all.

j_call d_call clone_size v_call cdr3_nt cdr3_aa
TRBJ2-3 NA NA TRBV30 TGTGCCTGGAGTGTAGGCTCAGATACGCAGTATTTT CAWSVGSDTQYF
TRBJ2-7 TRBD1 many TRBV20-1 TGCAGTGCTAGAATGGGACAGGGGGCTTACGAGCAGTACTTC CSARMGQGAYEQYF
TRBJ1-4 NA NA TRBV6-1 TGTGCCAGCAGTGAAGACGGCGGGGCTAATGAAAAACTGTTTTTT CASSEDGGANEKLFF
TRBJ2-7 NA many TRBV11-2 TGTGCCAGCAGCCCCATACGAAGGGACACGTCCTACGAGCAGTACTTC CASSPIRRDTSYEQYF
TRBJ1-2 TRBD1 few TRBV28 TGTGCCAGCAGTCCATGGGCAGGGGGGGACTATGGCTACACCTTC CASSPWAGGDYGYTF
TRBJ2-7 TRBD1 many TRBV29-1 TGCAGCGGGGGGCGGGACAGGGGTCGCGAGCAGTACTTC CSGGRDRGREQYF
TRBJ2-1 NA many TRBV28 TGTGCCAGCAGTCAACAGGGAAATCCCTACAATGAGCAGTTCTTC CASSQQGNPYNEQFF
TRBJ2-7 NA many TRBV11-1 TGTGCCAGCAGCTCTACCCTCGGGGGAAGGGACTCCTACGAGCAGTACTTC CASSSTLGGRDSYEQYF
TRBJ2-3 TRBD1 NA TRBV28 TGTGCCAGCAGCTGGACGGGGACAGGGGGTGATACGCAGTATTTT CASSWTGTGGDTQYF
TRBJ1-5 NA many TRBV6-2/TRBV6-3 TGTGCCAGCAGTTACTCGTCGGTCAATCAGCCCCAGCATTTT CASSYSSVNQPQHF
TRBJ2-1 TRBD2 NA TRBV7-3 TGTGCCAGCAGGCCTGGACTAGCGGGAGGGGACAATGAGCAGTTCTTC CASRPGLAGGDNEQFF
TRBJ2-1 NA NA TRBV5-4 TGTGCCAGCAGCCCCGCCGTCTCGGATGAGCAGTTCTTC CASSPAVSDEQFF
TRBJ2-7 NA many TRBV29-1 TGCAGCGTTGTAGGGTGGCAGCCCCCCTACGAGCAGTACTTC CSVVGWQPPYEQYF
TRBJ1-5 NA many TRBV28 TGTGCCAGCAGTTCCATAGGGGAGGGTGGGATTCAGCCCCAGCATTTT CASSSIGEGGIQPQHF
TRBJ2-7 NA many TRBV4-1 TGCGCCAGCAGCCAAGACGGGGACCACGAGCAGTACTTC CASSQDGDHEQYF
TRBJ2-7 TRBD2 NA TRBV3-1 TGTGCCAGCAGCTCAGCGGGAGGGTTCTCCTACGAGCAGTACTTC CASSSAGGFSYEQYF
TRBJ2-1 NA many TRBV28 TGTGCCAGCCATGCATCCCCCTCCTACAATGAGCAGTTCTTC CASHASPSYNEQFF
TRBJ2-7 NA NA TRBV5-1 TGCGCCAGCAGCTTAAGGGGGGGCTCCTACGAGCAGTACTTC CASSLRGGSYEQYF
TRBJ2-1 NA many TRBV12-5 TGTGCTAGTGGTTTGTTTCCGTGGGAGATCTCCTACAATGAGCAGTTCTTC CASGLFPWEISYNEQFF
TRBJ1-2 TRBD1 many TRBV7-3 TGTGCCAGCAGCCCCCGGACAGGGGATGGCTACACCTTC CASSPRTGDGYTF
TRBJ2-3 NA many TRBV20-1 TGCAGTGCTACAGGGGTCTTTAGCACAGATACGCAGTATTTT CSATGVFSTDTQYF
TRBJ2-3 TRBD2 NA TRBV5-4 TGTGCCAGCAGCCTTAGGACTAGCGGACAGGGAGATACGCAGTATTTT CASSLRTSGQGDTQYF
TRBJ2-1 NA many TRBV9 TGTGCCAGCAGCGTTGGGGGGCGCCTCGCTAGCGTTCAGGACAATGAGCAGTTCTTC CASSVGGRLASVQDNEQFF
TRBJ1-1 TRBD1 many TRBV12-3/TRBV12-4 TGTGCCAGCAGGGGGACAGGGTGGCGCACTGAAGCTTTCTTT CASRGTGWRTEAFF
TRBJ2-7 NA many TRBV7-6 TGTGCCAGCAGCTTAGCGGAGACTTACGAGCAGTACTTC CASSLAETYEQYF
TRBJ1-1 NA few TRBV29-1 TGCAGCGTTGTCCCGGCCTCGAACACTGAAGCTTTCTTT CSVVPASNTEAFF
TRBJ2-5 NA many TRBV6-1 TGTGCCAGCAGTGGCGGTTGGGAGACCCAGTACTTC CASSGGWETQYF
TRBJ1-5 NA many TRBV6-1 TGTGCCAGCAGTGAAGAGGGACTCAGCAATCAGCCCCAGCATTTT CASSEEGLSNQPQHF
TRBJ1-5 NA many TRBV20-1 TGCAGTGCTAGAAGCAATCAGCCCCAGCATTTT CSARSNQPQHF
TRBJ2-3 NA many TRBV7-9 TGTGCCAGCAGCTTATTGGGATACGGCACAGATACGCAGTATTTT CASSLLGYGTDTQYF
TRBJ2-3 TRBD1 many TRBV11-2 TGTGCCAGCCAGCAGGGGGCTAGCACAGATACGCAGTATTTT CASQQGASTDTQYF
TRBJ1-6 NA large TRBV7-9 TGTGCCAGTGGCCTCTATAATTCACCCCTCCACTTT CASGLYNSPLHF
TRBJ2-1 TRBD2 many TRBV5-1 TGCGCCAGCAGTCCTACTAGCGGTACGCCCTACAATGAGCAGTTCTTC CASSPTSGTPYNEQFF
TRBJ2-4 TRBD2 few TRBV5-1 TGCGCCAGCAGCTTGCATCTAGCGGACGGCAAAAACATTCAGTACTTC CASSLHLADGKNIQYF
TRBJ2-7 NA many TRBV12-2 TGTGCAAGTCGGCTGGCCCGACTCCTAACCTTATACGAGCAGTACTTC CASRLARLLTLYEQYF
TRBJ2-1 NA many TRBV2 TGTGCCAGCACCCTCTACCGGAACTCCTACAATGAGCAGTTCTTC CASTLYRNSYNEQFF
TRBJ2-1 NA many TRBV6-4 TGTGCCAGCAGTGACTCGATGACCATAAGCTCCTACAATGAGCAGTTCTTC CASSDSMTISSYNEQFF